What follows describes a single TCR beta chain. The CDR3 totals 14 residues. The V gene lost 7 bases and the J gene lost 6 bases, with 21 bases spanning the gap. In germline, CDR1 is SQVTM, CDR2 ANQGSEA. The data were produced by immunoSEQ multiplex PCR, yet TCRdb's version contains in-frame clones alone and is incomplete. The sample lists approximately 100,000 clones; 75% to 90% were seen once. The data originate from a study of blood T cell repertoires in COVID-19. The source material was peripheral blood. The clonotype comes from an elderly man with acute or convalescent COVID-19. This rearrangement joins TRBV29-1 to TRBJ1-2; D might be TRBD1 (5 bases). The CDR3 loop reads CSGCMGGSIDGYTF. The CDR3 DNA sequence: TGCAGCGGGTGTATGGGGGGGAGTATCGATGGCTACACCTTC.